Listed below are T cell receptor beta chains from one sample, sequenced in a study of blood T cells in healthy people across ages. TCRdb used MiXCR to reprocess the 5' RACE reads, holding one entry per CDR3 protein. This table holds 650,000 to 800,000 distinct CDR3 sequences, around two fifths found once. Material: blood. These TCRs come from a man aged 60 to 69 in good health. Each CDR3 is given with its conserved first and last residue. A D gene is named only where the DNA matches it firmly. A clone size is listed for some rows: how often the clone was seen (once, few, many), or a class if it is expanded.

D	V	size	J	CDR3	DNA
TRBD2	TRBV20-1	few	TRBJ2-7	CSARDPGTSYYEQYF	TGCAGTGCTAGAGACCCCGGGACTAGCTACTACGAGCAGTACTTC
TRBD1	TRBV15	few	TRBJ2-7	CATSIGQGMVYEQYF	TGTGCCACCAGCATAGGACAGGGTATGGTCTACGAGCAGTACTTC
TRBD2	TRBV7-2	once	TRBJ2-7	CASRRGLADYNEQYF	TGTGCCAGCCGGCGGGGACTAGCGGACTACAATGAGCAGTACTTC
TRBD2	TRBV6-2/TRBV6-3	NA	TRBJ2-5	CASRLAGGDGETQYF	TGTGCCAGCAGACTAGCGGGGGGAGATGGAGAGACCCAGTACTTC
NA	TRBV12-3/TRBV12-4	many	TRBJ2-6	CASSFRGSGANVLTF	TGTGCCAGCAGTTTTAGAGGCTCTGGGGCCAACGTCCTGACTTTC
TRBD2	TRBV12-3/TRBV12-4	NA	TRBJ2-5	CASRLLANQETQYF	TGTGCCAGCAGACTACTAGCGAACCAAGAGACCCAGTACTTC
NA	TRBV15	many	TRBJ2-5	CATSGSEMPGTQYF	TGTGCCACCAGCGGGTCGGAGATGCCCGGGACCCAGTACTTC
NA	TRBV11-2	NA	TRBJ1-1	CASSLRSGGVTFF	TGTGCCAGCAGCTTACGTTCCGGGGGGGTGACTTTCTTT
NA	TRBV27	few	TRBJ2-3	CASSLSGDTRITDTQYF	TGTGCCAGCAGTTTATCTGGGGACACTCGAATTACAGATACGCAGTATTTT
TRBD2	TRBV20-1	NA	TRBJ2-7	CSAPRSSGGAYEQYF	TGCAGTGCTCCCCGAAGCAGCGGGGGGGCCTACGAGCAGTACTTC
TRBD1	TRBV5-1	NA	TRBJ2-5	CASSCGQGAQETQYF	TGCGCCAGCAGCTGTGGACAGGGGGCCCAAGAGACCCAGTACTTC
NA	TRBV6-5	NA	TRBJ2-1	CASAVGGADEQFF	TGTGCCAGCGCCGTGGGGGGGGCCGATGAGCAGTTCTTC
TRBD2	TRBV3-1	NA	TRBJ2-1	CASRVTSGGFGEQFF	TGTGCCAGTAGGGTTACTAGCGGGGGGTTCGGTGAGCAGTTCTTC
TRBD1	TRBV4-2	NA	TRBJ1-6	CASSQDKGADSPLHF	TGTGCCAGCAGCCAAGATAAGGGGGCGGATTCACCCCTCCACTTT